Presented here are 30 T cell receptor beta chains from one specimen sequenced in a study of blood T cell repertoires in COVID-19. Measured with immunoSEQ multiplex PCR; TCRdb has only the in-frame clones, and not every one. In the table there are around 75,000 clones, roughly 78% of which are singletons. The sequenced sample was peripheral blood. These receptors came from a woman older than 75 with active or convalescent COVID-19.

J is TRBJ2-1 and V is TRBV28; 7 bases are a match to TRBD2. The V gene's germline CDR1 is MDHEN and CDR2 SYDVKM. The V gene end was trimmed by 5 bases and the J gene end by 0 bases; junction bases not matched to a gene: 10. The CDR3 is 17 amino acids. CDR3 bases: TGTGCCAGCAGTATTCCCCTTTGGGGGGGCTCCTACAATGAGCAGTTCTTC. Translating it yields CASSIPLWGGSYNEQFF.

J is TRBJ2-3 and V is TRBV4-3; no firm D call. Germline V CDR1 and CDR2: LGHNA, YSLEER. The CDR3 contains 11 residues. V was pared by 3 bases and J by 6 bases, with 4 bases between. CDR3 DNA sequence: TGCGCCAGCAGCCATGGCGATACGCAGTATTTT. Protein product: CASSHGDTQYF.

The CDR3: CASSQGGPNTEAFF. The CDR3 bases are TGTGCCAGCAGCCAAGGAGGGCCCAATACTGAAGCTTTCTTT. This chain connects TRBV3-1 (or the pseudogene TRBV3-2) to TRBJ1-1, with unresolved D. Germline V gives CDR1 LGHDT, CDR2 YNNKEL (reference sequence). CDR3 length: 14 residues. V lost 1 base, J lost 5 bases, and 11 bases lay in between.

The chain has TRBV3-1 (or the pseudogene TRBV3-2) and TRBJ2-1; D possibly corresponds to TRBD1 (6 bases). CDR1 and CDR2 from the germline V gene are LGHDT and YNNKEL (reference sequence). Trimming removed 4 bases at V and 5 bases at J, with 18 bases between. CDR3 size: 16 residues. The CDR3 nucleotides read TGTGCCAGCAGCCCCCCCTTCCTCAGGGGAGACAATGAGCAGTTCTTC. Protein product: CASSPPFLRGDNEQFF.

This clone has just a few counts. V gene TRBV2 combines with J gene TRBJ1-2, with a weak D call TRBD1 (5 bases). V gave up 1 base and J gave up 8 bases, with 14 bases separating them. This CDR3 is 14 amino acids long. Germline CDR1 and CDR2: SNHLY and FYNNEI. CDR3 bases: TGTGCCAGCAGTGAAGGACGGGGCGCGGGGGGCTACACCTTC. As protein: CASSEGRGAGGYTF.

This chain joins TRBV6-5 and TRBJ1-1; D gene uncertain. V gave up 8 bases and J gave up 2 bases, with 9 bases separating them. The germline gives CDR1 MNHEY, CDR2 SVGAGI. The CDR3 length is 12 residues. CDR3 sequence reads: CASSHPNTEAFF. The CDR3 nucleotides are TGTGCCAGCTCACACCCAAACACTGAAGCTTTCTTT.

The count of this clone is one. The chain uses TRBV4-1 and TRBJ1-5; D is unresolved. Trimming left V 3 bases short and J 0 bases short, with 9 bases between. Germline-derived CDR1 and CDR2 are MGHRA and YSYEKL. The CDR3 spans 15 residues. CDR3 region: CASSHAGVSNQPQHF. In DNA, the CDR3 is TGCGCCAGCAGCCACGCCGGGGTTAGCAATCAGCCCCAGCATTTT.

CDR3 sequence (DNA): TGCAGCGTAGACAAGCGGGTCGCTGGGGAGACCCAGTACTTC. Its protein is CSVDKRVAGETQYF. This rearrangement joins TRBV29-1 to TRBJ2-5; D is possibly TRBD2 (6 bases). V lost 6 bases and J 5 bases, leaving 19 bases between the germline ends. CDR1 and CDR2 (germline): SQVTM, ANQGSEA. The CDR3 sequence is 14 residues long.

In DNA, the CDR3 is TGTGCTAGTGGTACGGGACAGCATGAAGAGACCCAGTACTTC. As protein: CASGTGQHEETQYF. The chain recombines TRBV12-5 with TRBJ2-5, with TRBD1 matching over 7 bases. J gave up 3 bases and V 5 bases, and 6 bases lay outside the gene matches. This CDR3 has 14 amino acids. Germline loops: CDR1 LGHNT, CDR2 FRNRAP.

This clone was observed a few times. This CDR3 reads CASSLALGLPDGGYTF. CDR3 nucleotides: TGTGCCAGCAGCTTAGCCTTGGGGCTCCCCGATGGTGGCTACACCTTC. The gene calls are TRBV7-2 and TRBJ1-2, with D tentatively TRBD1 (5 bases). V was pared by 0 bases and J by 7 bases, with 18 bases between. CDR1 is SGHTA, CDR2 FQGNSA, per germline. This CDR3 is 16 amino acids long.

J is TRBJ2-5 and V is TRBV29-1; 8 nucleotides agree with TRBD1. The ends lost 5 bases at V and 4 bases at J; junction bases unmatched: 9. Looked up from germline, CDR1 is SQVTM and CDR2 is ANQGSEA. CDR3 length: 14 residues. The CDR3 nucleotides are TGCAGCGTTCCCCGGACAGGGCTAGCAGAGACCCAGTACTTC. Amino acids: CSVPRTGLAETQYF.

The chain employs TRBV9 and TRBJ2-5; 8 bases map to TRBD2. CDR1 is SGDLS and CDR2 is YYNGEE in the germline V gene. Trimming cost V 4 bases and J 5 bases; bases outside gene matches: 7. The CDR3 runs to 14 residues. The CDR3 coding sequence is TGTGCCAGCAGCCCCGGGGGGGGCCACGAGACCCAGTACTTC. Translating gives CASSPGGGHETQYF.

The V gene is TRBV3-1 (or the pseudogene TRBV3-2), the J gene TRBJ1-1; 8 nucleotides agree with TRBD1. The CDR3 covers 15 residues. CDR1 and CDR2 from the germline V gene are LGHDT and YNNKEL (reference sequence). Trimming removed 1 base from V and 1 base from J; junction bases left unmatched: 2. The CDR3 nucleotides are TGTGCCAGCAGCCAAGGGACAGGGAAGAACACTGAAGCTTTCTTT. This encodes CASSQGTGKNTEAFF.

The CDR3 spells CASSPQRPGIPNEQFF. DNA for the CDR3: TGTGCCAGCTCACCACAACGGCCAGGGATTCCAAATGAGCAGTTCTTC. This chain links TRBV18 with TRBJ2-1, with D perhaps TRBD1 (5 bases). The germline V gene has CDR1 KGHSH and CDR2 LQKENI. Trimming stripped 1 base from V and 7 bases from J, with 17 bases between. This CDR3 has 16 residues.

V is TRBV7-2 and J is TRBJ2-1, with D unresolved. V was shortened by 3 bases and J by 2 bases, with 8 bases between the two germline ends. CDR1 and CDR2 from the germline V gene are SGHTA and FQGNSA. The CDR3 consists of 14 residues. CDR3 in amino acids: CASSLRTAYNEQFF. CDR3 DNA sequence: TGTGCCAGCAGCTTGAGAACAGCCTACAATGAGCAGTTCTTC.

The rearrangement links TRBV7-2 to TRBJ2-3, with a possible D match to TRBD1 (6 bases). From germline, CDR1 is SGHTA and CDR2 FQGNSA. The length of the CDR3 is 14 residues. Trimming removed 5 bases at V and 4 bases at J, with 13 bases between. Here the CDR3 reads CASSTGTAADTQYF. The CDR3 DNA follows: TGTGCCAGCAGCACAGGGACCGCGGCAGATACGCAGTATTTT. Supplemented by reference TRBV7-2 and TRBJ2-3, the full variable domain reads GAGVSQSPSNKVTEKGKDVELRCDPISGHTALYWYRQSLGQGLEFLIYFQGNSAPDKSGLPSDRFSAERTGGSVSTLTIQRTQQEDSAVYLCASSTGTAADTQYFGPGTRLTVL.

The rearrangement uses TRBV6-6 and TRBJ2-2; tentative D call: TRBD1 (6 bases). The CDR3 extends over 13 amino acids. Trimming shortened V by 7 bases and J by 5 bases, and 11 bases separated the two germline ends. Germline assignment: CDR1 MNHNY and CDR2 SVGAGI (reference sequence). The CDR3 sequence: CASNKQGTGELFF. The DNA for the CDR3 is TGTGCCAGCAACAAACAGGGAACCGGGGAGCTGTTTTTT.

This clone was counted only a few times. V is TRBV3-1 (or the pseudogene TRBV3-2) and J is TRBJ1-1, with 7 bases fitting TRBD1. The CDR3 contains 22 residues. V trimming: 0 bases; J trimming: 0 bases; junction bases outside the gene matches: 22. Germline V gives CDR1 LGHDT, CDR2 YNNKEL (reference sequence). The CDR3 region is CASSQDPWTGDPLTTLNTEAFF. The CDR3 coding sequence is TGTGCCAGCAGCCAAGATCCTTGGACAGGAGACCCTCTCACGACCTTGAACACTGAAGCTTTCTTT.

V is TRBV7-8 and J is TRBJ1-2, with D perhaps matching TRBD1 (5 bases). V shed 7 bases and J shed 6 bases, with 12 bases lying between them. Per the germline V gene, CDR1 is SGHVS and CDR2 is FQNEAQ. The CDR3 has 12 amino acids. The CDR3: CASTLGGDGYTF. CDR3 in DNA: TGTGCCAGCACCCTGGGGGGGGATGGCTACACCTTC.

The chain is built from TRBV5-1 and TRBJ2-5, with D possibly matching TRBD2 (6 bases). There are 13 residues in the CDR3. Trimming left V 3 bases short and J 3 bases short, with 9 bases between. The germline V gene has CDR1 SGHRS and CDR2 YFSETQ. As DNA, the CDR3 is TGCGCCAGCAGCTCGGGGGTAAAAGAGACCCAGTACTTC. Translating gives CASSSGVKETQYF.

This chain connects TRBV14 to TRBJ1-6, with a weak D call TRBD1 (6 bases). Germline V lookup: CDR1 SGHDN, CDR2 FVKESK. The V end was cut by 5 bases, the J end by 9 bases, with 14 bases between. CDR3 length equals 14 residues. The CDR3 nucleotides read TGTGCCAGCAGCAGCTACAGGGCCAGTTCACCCCTCCACTTT. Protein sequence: CASSSYRASSPLHF.

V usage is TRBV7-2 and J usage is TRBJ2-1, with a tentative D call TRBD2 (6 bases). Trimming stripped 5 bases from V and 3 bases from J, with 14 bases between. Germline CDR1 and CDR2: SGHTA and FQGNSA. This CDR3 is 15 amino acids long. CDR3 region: CASSPTSIGYNEQFF. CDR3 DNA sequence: TGTGCCAGCAGCCCAACTAGCATTGGCTACAATGAGCAGTTCTTC.

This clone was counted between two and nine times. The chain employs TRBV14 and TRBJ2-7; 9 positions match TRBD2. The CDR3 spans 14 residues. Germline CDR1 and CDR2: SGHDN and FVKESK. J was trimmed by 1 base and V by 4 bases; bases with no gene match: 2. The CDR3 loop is CASSLAGVSYEQYF. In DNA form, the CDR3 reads TGTGCCAGCAGCCTAGCGGGAGTTTCCTACGAGCAGTACTTC.

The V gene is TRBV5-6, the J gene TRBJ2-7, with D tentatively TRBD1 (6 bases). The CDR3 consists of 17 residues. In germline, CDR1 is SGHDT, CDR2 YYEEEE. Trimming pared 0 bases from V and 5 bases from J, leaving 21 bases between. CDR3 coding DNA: TGTGCCAGCAGCTTGGCCCGGGACAAGGTCTCGCTGGACGAGCAGTACTTC. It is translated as CASSLARDKVSLDEQYF.

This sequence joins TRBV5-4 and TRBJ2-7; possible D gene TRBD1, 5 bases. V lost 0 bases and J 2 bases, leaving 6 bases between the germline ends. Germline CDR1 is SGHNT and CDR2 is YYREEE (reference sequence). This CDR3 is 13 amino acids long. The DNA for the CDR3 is TGTGCCAGCAGCTTGGACAGGACCTACGAGCAGTACTTC. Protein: CASSLDRTYEQYF. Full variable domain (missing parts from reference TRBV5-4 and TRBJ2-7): ETGVTQSPTHLIKTRGQQVTLRCSSQSGHNTVSWYQQALGQGPQFIFQYYREEENGRGNFPPRFSGLQFPNYSSELNVNALELDDSALYLCASSLDRTYEQYFGPGTRLTVT.

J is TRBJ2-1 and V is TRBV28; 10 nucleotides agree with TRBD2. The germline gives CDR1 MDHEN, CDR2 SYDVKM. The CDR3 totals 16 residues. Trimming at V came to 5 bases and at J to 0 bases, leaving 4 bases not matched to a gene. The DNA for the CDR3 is TGTGCCAGCAGTCCGGCTAGCGGGAGCTCCTACAATGAGCAGTTCTTC. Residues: CASSPASGSSYNEQFF.

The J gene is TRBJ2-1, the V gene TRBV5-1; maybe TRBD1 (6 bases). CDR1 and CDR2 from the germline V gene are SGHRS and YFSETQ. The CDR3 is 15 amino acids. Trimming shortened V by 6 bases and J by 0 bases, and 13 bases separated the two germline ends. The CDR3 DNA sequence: TGCGCCAGCAAGATATCGGACAGCTCCTACAATGAGCAGTTCTTC. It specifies CASKISDSSYNEQFF.

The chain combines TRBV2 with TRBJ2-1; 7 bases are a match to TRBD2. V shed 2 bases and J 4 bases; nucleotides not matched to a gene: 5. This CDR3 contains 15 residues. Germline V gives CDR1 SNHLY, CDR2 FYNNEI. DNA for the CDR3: TGTGCCAGCAGTGAATGGAGCGGGATATACAATGAGCAGTTCTTC. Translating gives CASSEWSGIYNEQFF.

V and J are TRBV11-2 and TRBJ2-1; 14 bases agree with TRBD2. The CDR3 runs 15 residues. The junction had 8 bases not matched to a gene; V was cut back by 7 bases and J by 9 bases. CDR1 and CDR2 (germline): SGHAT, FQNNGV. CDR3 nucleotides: TGTGCCAGCATCCCGGGACTAGCGGGAGTTTTTGAGCAGTTCTTC. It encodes CASIPGLAGVFEQFF.

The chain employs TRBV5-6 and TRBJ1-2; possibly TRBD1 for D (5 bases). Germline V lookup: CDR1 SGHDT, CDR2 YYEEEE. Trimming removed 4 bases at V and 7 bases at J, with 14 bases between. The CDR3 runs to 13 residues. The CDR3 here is CASSPAEGFGYTF. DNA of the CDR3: TGTGCCAGCAGCCCCGCGGAGGGGTTTGGCTACACCTTC.